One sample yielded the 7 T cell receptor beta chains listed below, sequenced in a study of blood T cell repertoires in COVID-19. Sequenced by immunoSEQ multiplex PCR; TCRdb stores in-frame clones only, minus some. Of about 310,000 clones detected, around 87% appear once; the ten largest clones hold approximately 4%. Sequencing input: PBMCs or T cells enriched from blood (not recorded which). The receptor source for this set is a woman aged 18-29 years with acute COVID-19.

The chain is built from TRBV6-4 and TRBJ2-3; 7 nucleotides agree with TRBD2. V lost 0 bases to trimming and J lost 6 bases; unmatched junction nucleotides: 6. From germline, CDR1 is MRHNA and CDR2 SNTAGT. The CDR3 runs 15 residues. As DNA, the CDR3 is TGTGCCAGCAGTGACTCCCGCGGGGGTGGGGATACGCAGTATTTT. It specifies CASSDSRGGGDTQYF.

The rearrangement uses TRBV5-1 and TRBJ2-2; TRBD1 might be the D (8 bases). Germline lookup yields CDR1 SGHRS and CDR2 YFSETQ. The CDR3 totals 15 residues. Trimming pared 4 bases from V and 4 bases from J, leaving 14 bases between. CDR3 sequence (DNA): TGCGCCAGCAGCGTGACAGGGGAGGGCACCGGGGAGCTGTTTTTT. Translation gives CASSVTGEGTGELFF.

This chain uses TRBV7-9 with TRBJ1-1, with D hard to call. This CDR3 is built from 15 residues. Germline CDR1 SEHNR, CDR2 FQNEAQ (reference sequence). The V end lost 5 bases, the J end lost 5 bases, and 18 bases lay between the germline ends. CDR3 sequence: CASSDPRAVRTEAFF. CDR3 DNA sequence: TGTGCCAGCAGCGACCCGAGGGCGGTCAGGACTGAAGCTTTCTTT.

The CDR3 loop reads CASSITGTPYEQYF. The DNA of the CDR3 is TGTGCCAGCAGCATAACAGGGACCCCCTACGAGCAGTACTTC. The chain carries TRBV11-2 and TRBJ2-7; perhaps TRBD1 as D (6 bases). Trimming shortened V by 5 bases and J by 2 bases, and 13 bases separated the two germline ends. The length of the CDR3 is 14 residues. Germline-derived CDR1 and CDR2 are SGHAT and FQNNGV.

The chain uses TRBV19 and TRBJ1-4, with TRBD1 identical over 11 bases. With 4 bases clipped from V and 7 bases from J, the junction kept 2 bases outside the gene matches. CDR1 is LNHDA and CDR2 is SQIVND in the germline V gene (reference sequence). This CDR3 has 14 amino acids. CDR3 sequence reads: CASSRGQGVEKLFF. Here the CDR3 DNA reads TGTGCCAGTAGTAGGGGACAGGGGGTTGAAAAACTGTTTTTT. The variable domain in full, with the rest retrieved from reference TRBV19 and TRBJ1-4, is DGGITQSPKYLFRKEGQNVTLSCEQNLNHDAMYWYRQDPGQGLRLIYYSQIVNDFQKGDIAEGYSVSREKKESFPLTVTSAQKNPTAFYLCASSRGQGVEKLFFGSGTQLSVL.

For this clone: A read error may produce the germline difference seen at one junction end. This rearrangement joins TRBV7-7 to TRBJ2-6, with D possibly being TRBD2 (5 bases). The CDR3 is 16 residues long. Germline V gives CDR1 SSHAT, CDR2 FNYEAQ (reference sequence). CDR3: CASSLSLASGANVLTF. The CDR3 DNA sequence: TGTGCTAGCAGCTTAAGCCTAGCCTCTGGGGCCAACGTCCTGACTTTC. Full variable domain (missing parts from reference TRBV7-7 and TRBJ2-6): GAGVSQSPRYKVTKRGQDVTLRCDPISSHATLYWYQQALGQGPEFLTYFNYEAQPDKSGLPSDRFSAERPEGSISTLTIQRTEQRDSAMYRCASSLSLASGANVLTFGAGSRLTVL.

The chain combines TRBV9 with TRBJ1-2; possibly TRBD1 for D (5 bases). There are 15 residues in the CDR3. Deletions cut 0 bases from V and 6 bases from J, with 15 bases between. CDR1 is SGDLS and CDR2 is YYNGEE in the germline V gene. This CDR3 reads CASSVALGGLNGYTF. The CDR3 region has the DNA TGTGCCAGCAGCGTAGCTCTGGGGGGGTTGAATGGCTACACCTTC.